Below are 10 T cell receptor beta chains sequenced from a single sample in a study of immune heterogeneity within non-small cell lung tumors. Multiplex PCR relied on 32 V and 13 J primers to amplify TCR beta CDR3. Using its own MiXCR run on the multiplex PCR reads, TCRdb lists one record per CDR3 protein. The sample yields around 2,500 distinct CDR3 sequences, roughly 14% seen once. The template consisted of bulk tumor genomic DNA, with about 640 ng used per sample. Each primary tumor yielded several biopsies, collected far apart from one another at surgery. Curative surgical treatment was performed in patients who had newly diagnosed, untreated non-small cell lung cancer. Source material: lung tumor tissue. Every receptor here comes from a female donor with non-small cell lung cancer.

By sample fraction, this clonotype is large. The chain uses TRBV30 and TRBJ2-7, with D perhaps matching TRBD1 (6 bases). Germline CDR1 reads GTSNPN; CDR2 reads SVGIG (reference sequence). The CDR3 is 15 residues long. Trimming pared 3 bases from V and 0 bases from J, leaving 15 bases between. CDR3 protein: CAWSGDIRPSYEQYF. CDR3 nucleotides: TGTGCCTGGAGCGGGGACATCCGCCCCTCCTACGAGCAGTACTTC. Using reference TRBV30 and TRBJ2-7 for the parts outside the CDR3, the full variable domain is SQTIHQWPATLVQPVGSPLSLECTVEGTSNPNLYWYRQAAGRGLQLLFYSVGIGQISSEVPQNLSASRPQDRQFILSSKKLLLSDSGFYLCAWSGDIRPSYEQYFGPGTRLTVT.

Details on this clonotype: A single base separates this from a much larger clone, so it may be a read error. This chain uses TRBV30 with TRBJ1-5; D is ambiguous. The CDR3 consists of 16 residues. Per the germline V gene, CDR1 is GTSNPN and CDR2 is SVGIG (reference sequence). Trimming pared 2 bases from V and 0 bases from J, leaving 14 bases between. The CDR3 sequence: CAWSPTLGFSNQPQHF. In DNA form, the CDR3 reads TGTGCCTGGAGTCCAACCCTAGGGTTTAGCAATCAGCCCCAGCATTTT.

The CDR3 protein is CASSWDRNSPLHF. CDR3 in DNA: TGTGCCAGCAGCTGGGACAGGAATTCACCCCTCCACTTT. The chain combines TRBV5-4 with TRBJ1-6; 8 bases are a match to TRBD1. The V and J ends lost 3 bases and 7 bases, in that order; junction bases with no gene match: 0. This CDR3 comprises 13 residues. Germline CDR1 SGHNT, CDR2 YYREEE (reference sequence).

By share of the sample, this clonotype is medium-sized (0.01 to 0.1%). The CDR3 DNA sequence: TGTGCCATTGGACAGGACAGCACAGATACGCAGTATTTT. This sequence encodes CAIGQDSTDTQYF. The rearrangement joins TRBV6-2 or TRBV6-3 to TRBJ2-3; 7 nucleotides align to TRBD1. Losses at the gene ends were 10 bases for V and 0 bases for J; bases not matched to a gene: 4. The CDR3 is 13 amino acids. Germline V gives CDR1 MNHEY, CDR2 SVGEGT.

The chain joins TRBV7-9 to TRBJ2-5; 8 positions agree with TRBD1. The CDR3 covers 15 residues. With 5 bases clipped from V and 0 bases from J, the junction kept 5 bases outside the gene matches. The germline CDR1 and CDR2 sequences are SEHNR and FQNEAQ (reference sequence). CDR3 bases: TGTGCCAGCAGCCGGACAGGGAGCCACCAAGAGACCCAGTACTTC. It yields the protein CASSRTGSHQETQYF.

This clonotype was seen ten or more times. This sequence joins TRBV11-2 and TRBJ2-3, with D possibly matching TRBD2 (6 bases). In germline, CDR1 is SGHAT, CDR2 FQNNGV. V lost 6 bases and J 6 bases, leaving 16 bases between the germline ends. The CDR3 extends over 14 amino acids. CDR3 nucleotide sequence: TGTGCCAGCAGGGCGGGGCTAGCGTTGGATACGCAGTATTTT. It is translated as CASRAGLALDTQYF.

This clonotype is termed medium-sized. This chain uses TRBV6-2 or TRBV6-3 with TRBJ1-2; 7 nucleotides line up with TRBD1. Trimming at V came to 8 bases and at J to 8 bases, leaving 11 bases not matched to a gene. Germline-derived CDR1 and CDR2 are MNHEY and SVGEGT. This CDR3 has 13 amino acids. The CDR3 reads CASLTTGAIGYTF. The CDR3 DNA is TGTGCCAGCCTTACTACAGGGGCTATAGGCTACACCTTC.

By proportion, this clonotype is medium-sized. The rearrangement uses TRBV7-2 and TRBJ1-5; D remains ambiguous. Between the trimmed V and J ends, which lost 5 bases and 2 bases, there was a span of 10 bases. This CDR3 contains 14 residues. CDR1 and CDR2 from the germline V gene are SGHTA and FQGNSA. The CDR3 nucleotides are TGTGCCAGCAGCCCAAGGGTGGGCAATCAGCCCCAGCATTTT. It translates to CASSPRVGNQPQHF.

This clonotype was recorded many times. The chain joins TRBV6-1 to TRBJ2-5, with 11 bases that match TRBD1. CDR1 and CDR2 (germline): MNHNS, SASEGT. The CDR3 contains 16 residues. Losses at the gene ends were 5 bases for V and 4 bases for J; bases not matched to a gene: 9. CDR3: CASSYPRTGGVETQYF. CDR3 DNA sequence: TGTGCCAGCAGTTACCCCCGGACAGGGGGCGTAGAGACCCAGTACTTC.

This clonotype is medium-sized (0.01 to 0.1%). The gene calls are TRBV4-1 and TRBJ2-7; tentative D call: TRBD1 (6 bases). Germline V CDR1 and CDR2: MGHRA, YSYEKL. CDR3 length: 15 residues. The germline V and J ends were trimmed by 4 bases and 5 bases, with 18 bases remaining between them. This CDR3 is CASSPWDTELDEQYF. CDR3 sequence (DNA): TGCGCCAGCAGCCCCTGGGACACGGAACTAGACGAGCAGTACTTC.